The present T cell receptor (beta chain) was sequenced within a study of long-term antiretroviral therapy in people with HIV. Assay version v3.0 of immunoSEQ was used, and it was run at survey level. The method was immunoSEQ multiplex PCR; TCRdb's version includes in-frame clones alone and lacks a portion of them. Among some 25,000 clones listed, around 85% were seen once. The CDR3 is 14 residues long. Trimming removed 5 bases at V and 3 bases at J, with 10 bases between. In germline, CDR1 is MNHNS, CDR2 SASEGT. This chain uses TRBV6-1 with TRBJ1-4; D perhaps matches TRBD1 (5 bases). This sample comprised unsorted PBMCs, obtained 1.2 years after starting antiretroviral therapy. The source is a man between 45 and 60 years old with HIV. In nucleotides, the CDR3 is TGTGCCAGCAGTTATAGGGGCTCTAATGAAAAACTGTTTTTT. This translates into CASSYRGSNEKLFF.